This passage covers 18 T cell receptor beta chains from one sample sequenced in a study of T cells in Graves' hyperthyroidism and ophthalmopathy. The investigators amplified TCR beta CDR3 regions from RNA transcripts. An initial round of RT-PCR targeting the TCR CDR3 relied on the HTBI primer set. One entry per CDR3 protein results from TCRdb running MiXCR on the multiplex PCR reads. Among approximately 610,000 distinct CDR3 sequences listed, 14% to 15% were seen once. Sequenced material: blood. The receptors were gathered from a woman aged 35 to 49 with Graves' ophthalmopathy.

In this sample, this clonotype turned up a few times. A read error may be the cause here, since a much bigger clone is one base away. The chain couples TRBV12-3 or TRBV12-4 to TRBJ2-5, with TRBD1 matching over 7 bases. CDR3 length: 16 amino acids. Written as DNA, the CDR3 is TGTGTCAGCAGTGCCTACAGGGGAAGCGACCAAGAGACCCAGTACTTC. Translating gives CVSSAYRGSDQETQYF.

This clonotype was seen repeatedly, ten times or more. The chain employs TRBV10-2 and TRBJ2-5; 8 nucleotides match TRBD1. Germline assignment: CDR1 WSHSY and CDR2 SAAADI. V trimming: 2 bases; J trimming: 4 bases; junction bases outside the gene matches: 6. CDR3 size: 15 residues. The CDR3 reads CASSETEQGGETQYF. CDR3 bases: TGCGCCAGCAGTGAGACAGAACAGGGGGGAGAGACCCAGTACTTC.

The table lists this clonotype with many counts. The chain combines TRBV20-1 with TRBJ1-1; 11 bases are a match to TRBD1. The trim removed 5 bases at V and 4 bases at J, leaving 3 bases unmatched. Germline CDR1 is DFQATT and CDR2 is SNEGSKA (reference sequence). CDR3 length: 13 residues. CDR3 DNA: TGCAGTGCTGCCGGGACAGGGGGCACTGAAGCTTTCTTT. Protein product: CSAAGTGGTEAFF.

The chain is built from TRBV5-1 and TRBJ1-2; perhaps TRBD1 as D (6 bases). Between the trimmed V and J ends, which lost 0 bases and 0 bases, there was a span of 9 bases. The CDR3 has 15 amino acids. Per germline, CDR1 SGHRS and CDR2 YFSETQ. The CDR3 reads CASSLAGVANYGYTF. CDR3 bases: TGCGCCAGCAGCTTGGCAGGGGTAGCTAACTATGGCTACACCTTC.

This clonotype was counted ten times or more. The V gene is TRBV28, the J gene TRBJ1-2, with unresolved D. The ends were cut back, 6 bases at V and 2 bases at J, with 7 bases in the middle. Germline V CDR1 and CDR2: MDHEN, SYDVKM. The CDR3 has 12 residues. This CDR3 is CASSFKNYGYTF. As DNA, the CDR3 is TGTGCCAGCAGCTTTAAGAACTATGGCTACACCTTC.

This clonotype was observed many times. This chain links TRBV6-1 with TRBJ1-1, with a tentative D call TRBD1 (5 bases). The germline V gene encodes CDR1 MNHNS and CDR2 SASEGT. V lost 1 base, J lost 6 bases, and 12 bases lay in between. The CDR3 has 14 amino acids. The CDR3 DNA follows: TGTGCCAGCAGTGAAGGAGGTCGACAGCCTGAAGCTTTCTTT. Amino acid sequence: CASSEGGRQPEAFF.

The chain couples TRBV6-1 to TRBJ2-5, with 9 bases fitting TRBD1. The ends lost 8 bases at V and 0 bases at J; junction bases unmatched: 16. Germline lookup yields CDR1 MNHNS and CDR2 SASEGT. The CDR3 covers 18 residues. The CDR3 reads CASRRASGTGGYQETQYF. Here the CDR3 DNA reads TGTGCCAGCCGCCGGGCTAGCGGTACAGGGGGCTACCAAGAGACCCAGTACTTC.

This clonotype was picked up many times. J is TRBJ2-7 and V is TRBV14, with D unresolved. Trimming shortened V by 3 bases and J by 7 bases, and 10 bases separated the two germline ends. The CDR3 runs 12 residues. From germline, CDR1 is SGHDN and CDR2 FVKESK. CDR3 loop: CASSHDYQEQYF. DNA of the CDR3: TGTGCCAGCAGCCATGATTACCAGGAGCAGTACTTC.

In this sample, this clonotype turned up many times. The chain employs TRBV19 and TRBJ2-7; 7 nucleotides match TRBD1. The CDR3 loop spans 16 amino acids. The germline gives CDR1 LNHDA, CDR2 SQIVND (reference sequence). With V trimmed by 0 bases and J by 1 base, 6 bases remained unmatched. The CDR3 DNA reads as TGTGCCAGTAGTATAGATTGGGACAGAGGATCCTACGAGCAGTACTTC. This translates into CASSIDWDRGSYEQYF. The whole variable domain, remainder taken from reference TRBV19 and TRBJ2-7, is DGGITQSPKYLFRKEGQNVTLSCEQNLNHDAMYWYRQDPGQGLRLIYYSQIVNDFQKGDIAEGYSVSREKKESFPLTVTSAQKNPTAFYLCASSIDWDRGSYEQYFGPGTRLTVT.

This clonotype was counted a few times. V is TRBV20-1 and J is TRBJ2-2; D is unresolved. CDR3 length equals 13 residues. V was clipped by 6 bases and J by 3 bases, with 11 bases between them. Germline V gene lookup returns CDR1 DFQATT and CDR2 SNEGSKA (reference sequence). The CDR3 bases are TGCAGTGCGCCCTCCCTCTACACCGGGGAGCTGTTTTTT. Translated: CSAPSLYTGELFF.

This clonotype was recorded at least ten times. The rearrangement links TRBV20-1 to TRBJ1-2; D unclear. V was shortened by 0 bases and J by 0 bases, with 14 bases between the two germline ends. CDR3 length: 16 residues. Germline CDR1 reads DFQATT; CDR2 reads SNEGSKA (reference sequence). CDR3 region: CSARDQVAPTNYGYTF. CDR3 bases: TGCAGTGCTAGAGATCAGGTGGCGCCTACTAACTATGGCTACACCTTC.

This clonotype was recorded at least ten times. The chain links TRBV12-3 or TRBV12-4 to TRBJ2-5, with no clear D. The CDR3 consists of 13 residues. Trimming pared 2 bases from V and 3 bases from J, leaving 7 bases between. CDR3 bases: TGTGCCAGCAGTTTAATTCCCGAAGAGACCCAGTACTTC. Its protein product is CASSLIPEETQYF.

The chain couples TRBV4-1 to TRBJ1-6; D is undetermined. The CDR3 length is 16 residues. Germline-derived CDR1 and CDR2 are MGHRA and YSYEKL. Trimming left V 1 base short and J 5 bases short, with 12 bases between. CDR3 in amino acids: CASSQVGRADNSPLHF. For the CDR3, the DNA is TGCGCCAGCAGCCAAGTGGGGAGGGCGGATAATTCACCCCTCCACTTT.

The rearrangement links TRBV27 to TRBJ2-7, with D possibly matching TRBD2 (6 bases). The CDR3 is 13 residues long. Germline V gene lookup returns CDR1 MNHEY and CDR2 SMNVEV (reference sequence). The germline V and J ends were trimmed by 4 bases and 0 bases, with 7 bases remaining between them. In nucleotides, the CDR3 is TGTGCCAGCAGTTGGAGGGACTCCTACGAGCAGTACTTC. It translates to CASSWRDSYEQYF.

This clonotype was detected ten times or more. The chain is built from TRBV6-5 and TRBJ2-5; 7 positions match TRBD1. Germline trimming cut 2 bases from V and 2 bases from J; bases unmatched to any gene: 5. Germline CDR1 MNHEY, CDR2 SVGAGI. The CDR3 is 15 amino acids. CDR3 nucleotide sequence: TGTGCCAGCAGTTACATACAGGGGATACAAGAGACCCAGTACTTC. The encoded protein is CASSYIQGIQETQYF.

This clonotype was observed a few times. The chain links TRBV19 to TRBJ1-3; no clear D. V shed 6 bases and J shed 0 bases, with 9 bases lying between them. This CDR3 spans 14 amino acids. CDR1 LNHDA and CDR2 SQIVND come from the germline V gene (reference sequence). DNA of the CDR3: TGTGCCAGTAGCCGGCATTTCTCTGGAAACACCATATATTTT. Protein sequence: CASSRHFSGNTIYF. The variable domain in full, completed from reference TRBV19 and TRBJ1-3, reads DGGITQSPKYLFRKEGQNVTLSCEQNLNHDAMYWYRQDPGQGLRLIYYSQIVNDFQKGDIAEGYSVSREKKESFPLTVTSAQKNPTAFYLCASSRHFSGNTIYFGEGSWLTVV.

The sample holds many counts of this clonotype. This chain connects TRBV6-1 to TRBJ2-5, with unresolved D. The CDR3 has 11 residues. Germline-derived CDR1 and CDR2 are MNHNS and SASEGT. V shed 9 bases and J shed 4 bases, with 9 bases lying between them. Here the CDR3 reads CASGARETQYF. CDR3 nucleotide sequence: TGTGCCAGTGGCGCTCGAGAGACCCAGTACTTC.

This clonotype was seen many times. CDR3 protein: CASSFTSGRASDTEQYF. Written as DNA, the CDR3 is TGTGCCAGTAGTTTTACTAGCGGGAGGGCCTCAGATACGGAGCAGTACTTC. The chain has TRBV19 and TRBJ2-7, with 13 bases aligning to TRBD2. Germline V lookup: CDR1 LNHDA, CDR2 SQIVND (reference sequence). After removal of 5 bases from V and 7 bases from J, the junction contained 14 bases not matched to a gene. The CDR3 totals 17 residues.